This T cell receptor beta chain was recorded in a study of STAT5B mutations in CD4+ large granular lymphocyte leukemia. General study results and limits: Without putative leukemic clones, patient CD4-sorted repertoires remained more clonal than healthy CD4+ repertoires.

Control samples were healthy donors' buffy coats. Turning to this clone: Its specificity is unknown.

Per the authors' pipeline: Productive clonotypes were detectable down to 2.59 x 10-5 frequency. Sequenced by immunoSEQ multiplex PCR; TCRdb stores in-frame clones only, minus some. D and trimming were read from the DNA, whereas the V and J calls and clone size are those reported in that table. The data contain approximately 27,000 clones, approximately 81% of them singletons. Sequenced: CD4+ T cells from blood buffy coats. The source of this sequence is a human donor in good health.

CDR3 in amino acids: CASSSQGGYGYTF. Written as DNA, the CDR3 is TGCGCCAGCAGCTCCCAGGGAGGTTATGGCTACACCTTC. The rearrangement uses TRBV5-1 and TRBJ1-2; D is possibly TRBD1 (5 bases). The CDR3 consists of 13 residues. Trimming took off 3 bases at V and 5 bases at J, with 11 bases between the two ends. The V gene's germline CDR1 is SGHRS and CDR2 YFSETQ.